The T cell receptor beta chain under discussion was sequenced for a study of blood T cell repertoires in COVID-19. Libraries were prepared by immunoSEQ multiplex PCR; TCRdb keeps only in-frame clonotypes and omits some of them. In the table there are about 150,000 clones, 80% to 90% of which are singletons. Per germline, CDR1 SEHNR and CDR2 FQNEAQ (reference sequence). The CDR3 is made up of 16 amino acids. With 5 bases clipped from V and 1 base from J, the junction kept 5 bases outside the gene matches. Specimen: peripheral blood. This chain joins TRBV7-9 and TRBJ2-3, with TRBD1 identical over 11 bases. This clonotype originated in a woman aged 70 to 79 with acute or convalescent COVID-19. The CDR3 sequence is CASSPRTGGRTDTQYF. As DNA, the CDR3 is TGTGCCAGCAGCCCCAGGACAGGGGGCCGCACAGATACGCAGTATTTT.